A selection of T cell receptor beta chains follows, all from one sample in a study of OX40 agonist ivuxolimab in advanced cancers. Clones were read by immunoSEQ multiplex PCR, and TCRdb kept only the in-frame ones, dropping some. The sample lists 9,500 to 11,000 clones; roughly 73% were seen once. Sequencing was performed on CD4+ or CD8+ T cells sorted from blood, taken in a trial of the OX40 agonist ivuxolimab. These receptors all stem from an adult with an advanced solid tumor such as melanoma, head and neck, liver or kidney cancer. Both conserved end residues are part of each CDR3. D genes are given only for firm matches. Clone size appears in some rows only: once, few, many, or a class for an expanded clone.

>TRBJ2-1|TRBV7-6|TRBD2|once
CASSRSVAGPYNEQFF
TGTGCCAGCAGTCGTTCGGTAGCGGGACCGTACAATGAGCAGTTCTTC
>TRBJ2-7|TRBV5-5|.|.
CASSFGETSLEQYF
TGCGCCAGCAGCTTCGGTGAGACATCGCTCGAGCAGTACTTC
>TRBJ2-7|TRBV7-6|TRBD1|.
CASSWGTGDYEQYF
TGTGCCAGCAGCTGGGGGACAGGGGACTACGAGCAGTACTTC
>TRBJ2-7|TRBV25-1|.|.
CASSGRISYEQYF
TGTGCCAGCAGTGGACGAATCTCCTACGAGCAGTACTTC
>TRBJ2-7|TRBV14|TRBD2|.
CASSGLAETYEQYF
TGTGCCAGCAGCGGACTAGCGGAGACCTACGAGCAGTACTTC
>TRBJ1-3|TRBV7-9|.|few
CASPARQPDSGNTIYF
TGTGCCAGCCCCGCCCGACAACCCGACTCTGGAAACACCATATATTTT
>TRBJ2-4|TRBV30|TRBD2|.
CAHGGGGGKKDIQYF
TGTGCCCATGGCGGCGGGGGGGGCAAGAAGGACATTCAGTACTTC
>TRBJ2-7|TRBV15|TRBD2|.
CATSRQTSGSFRDYEQYF
TGTGCCACCAGCAGGCAAACTAGCGGGAGTTTTCGGGACTACGAGCAGTACTTC
>TRBJ2-3|TRBV15|TRBD2|.
CATSYGTSGSTDTQYF
TGTGCCACCAGCTACGGGACTAGCGGCAGCACAGATACGCAGTATTTT
>TRBJ1-5|TRBV4-3|.|large
CASSQERGRGVIQPQHF
TGCGCCAGCAGCCAAGAACGGGGCAGGGGTGTTATTCAGCCCCAGCATTTT
>TRBJ2-3|TRBV6-4|.|.
CASSDSLAGGDTQYF
TGTGCCAGCAGTGACTCGCTAGCCGGGGGAGATACGCAGTATTTT
>TRBJ2-7|TRBV5-1|TRBD1|few
CASSGQGMNYEQYF
TGCGCCAGCAGCGGACAGGGCATGAACTACGAGCAGTACTTC
>TRBJ1-1|TRBV7-2|.|.
CASALGWREPNTEAFF
TGTGCCAGCGCCCTGGGTTGGAGGGAACCGAACACTGAAGCTTTCTTT
>TRBJ1-1|TRBV25-1|.|.
CASSFGHNTEAFF
TGTGCCAGCAGTTTCGGACACAACACTGAAGCTTTCTTT
>TRBJ2-2|TRBV6-4|.|.
CASSDSSTGELFF
TGTGCCAGCAGTGACTCGAGTACCGGGGAGCTGTTTTTT
>TRBJ2-7|TRBV9|.|.
CASSDSRTYEQYF
TGTGCCAGCAGCGATTCCAGGACCTACGAGCAGTACTTC
>TRBJ1-4|TRBV9|TRBD1|.
CASSDDRGLATNEKLFF
TGTGCCAGCAGCGACGACAGGGGGCTGGCAACTAATGAAAAACTGTTTTTT
>TRBJ2-7|TRBV10-3|.|.
CASSYSAAPYEQYF
TGTGCCAGCAGTTACTCCGCGGCGCCCTACGAGCAGTACTTC
>TRBJ2-7|TRBV6-1|TRBD1|.
CASRTGSTYEQYF
TGTGCCAGCAGGACAGGGTCTACCTACGAGCAGTACTTC
>TRBJ2-7|TRBV4-2|.|.
CASSSGWDTRAYEQYF
TGTGCCAGCAGTTCCGGTTGGGACACGAGAGCCTACGAGCAGTACTTC
>TRBJ2-7|TRBV6-9|.|once
CASSYSTPLYEQYF
TGTGCCAGCAGTTACTCGACCCCATTATACGAGCAGTACTTC
>TRBJ1-1|TRBV28|TRBD1|.
CASRSKPPTGVLYGNTEAFF
TGTGCCAGCAGGAGCAAACCCCCGACAGGGGTACTTTACGGGAACACTGAAGCTTTCTTT
>TRBJ2-5|TRBV15|.|.
CATSRSEQGVQETQYF
TGTGCCACCAGCAGATCCGAACAGGGAGTTCAAGAGACCCAGTACTTC
>TRBJ2-7|TRBV27|.|once
CASSPELALYEQYF
TGTGCCAGCAGTCCCGAGTTGGCACTTTACGAGCAGTACTTC
>TRBJ1-1|TRBV5-1|TRBD1|.
CASRQGQGNTEAFF
TGCGCCAGCAGACAGGGACAGGGGAACACTGAAGCTTTCTTT
>TRBJ1-2|TRBV27|.|few
CASSPSLQDTIYGYTF
TGTGCCAGCAGTCCCTCCCTTCAGGATACAATCTATGGCTACACCTTC
>TRBJ2-7|TRBV10-2|.|.
CASSESEKGEQYF
TGCGCCAGCAGTGAGTCGGAAAAGGGCGAGCAGTACTTC
>TRBJ2-7|TRBV29-1|.|.
CSVVPGAYEQYF
TGCAGCGTTGTACCAGGGGCCTACGAGCAGTACTTC
>TRBJ1-1|TRBV6-6|.|.
CASSPTGSNTEAFF
TGTGCCAGCAGTCCAACAGGGTCAAACACTGAAGCTTTCTTT
>TRBJ2-3|TRBV5-1|.|.
CASSLDAGATSTDTQYF
TGCGCCAGCAGCTTGGATGCAGGTGCCACTAGCACAGATACGCAGTATTTT
>TRBJ2-1|TRBV19|.|.
CASSSGTSYVNEQFF
TGTGCCAGTAGTTCGGGAACATCATACGTCAATGAGCAGTTCTTC